The rows below give T cell receptor beta chains drawn from one sample of a study of naive and memory T cell subsets. TCRdb reanalysed the UMI-ligation and nested PCR reads using MiXCR and keeps one entry per CDR3 protein. Of 150,000 or so distinct CDR3 sequences in the sample, approximately 22% were seen once. What was sequenced was naive CD4+ T cells from blood. Every receptor here comes from a human donor in good health. CDR3s include the opening cysteine and the closing phenylalanine or tryptophan. A D gene is named only where the DNA matches it firmly. A row's size may be missing; if present it is once, few, many or a size class.

>TRBD1|many|TRBV20-1|TRBJ2-3
CSARVGGRADTQYF
TGCAGTGCTAGAGTAGGGGGCCGTGCAGATACGCAGTATTTT
>TRBD1|.|TRBV11-2|TRBJ2-5
CASSSTGGAETQYF
TGTGCCAGCAGCTCGACAGGGGGCGCGGAGACCCAGTACTTC
>.|.|TRBV18|TRBJ2-5
CASSPETGTRETQYF
TGTGCCAGCTCACCAGAGACGGGTACTCGAGAGACCCAGTACTTC
>.|many|TRBV20-1|TRBJ1-1
CSANPIFGVTEAFF
TGCAGTGCTAATCCCATTTTTGGGGTTACTGAAGCTTTCTTT
>TRBD1|few|TRBV28|TRBJ2-4
CASSLSVGQGVNIQYF
TGTGCCAGCAGTTTATCGGTCGGACAGGGGGTAAACATTCAGTACTTC
>.|many|TRBV12-3/TRBV12-4|TRBJ2-7
CASSGQPSYEQYF
TGTGCCAGCAGCGGACAGCCTTCCTACGAGCAGTACTTC
>.|.|TRBV6-2/TRBV6-3|TRBJ1-5
CASRQGRYSNQPQHF
TGTGCCAGCAGACAAGGACGATATAGCAATCAGCCCCAGCATTTT
>TRBD2|.|TRBV29-1|TRBJ2-3
CSVKRLAGGLTDTQYF
TGCAGCGTAAAAAGACTAGCGGGAGGGCTTACAGATACGCAGTATTTT
>TRBD2|.|TRBV6-5|TRBJ2-3
CASSAGLASDTQYF
TGTGCCAGCAGTGCAGGACTAGCCTCAGATACGCAGTATTTT
>.|few|TRBV28|TRBJ2-7
CASSLGHPQEQYF
TGTGCCAGCAGTTTGGGACATCCTCAAGAGCAGTACTTC
>.|.|TRBV7-2|TRBJ1-1
CASSFSRGRSEAFF
TGTGCCAGCAGCTTCAGCAGGGGTCGATCTGAAGCTTTCTTT
>.|.|TRBV28|TRBJ2-7
CASSGRDQRTLEQYF
TGTGCCAGCAGTGGCCGGGACCAGAGGACCTTGGAGCAGTACTTC
>TRBD1|few|TRBV28|TRBJ2-5
CASSFSQGARETQYF
TGTGCCAGCAGTTTCAGCCAGGGGGCCAGAGAGACCCAGTACTTC
>TRBD2|few|TRBV18|TRBJ2-1
CASSPGPPGTSTYNEQFF
TGTGCCAGCTCACCCGGCCCCCCCGGGACTAGCACCTACAATGAGCAGTTCTTC
>.|few|TRBV15|TRBJ1-6
CATRGGDSPLHF
TGTGCCACCAGAGGGGGGGACTCACCCCTCCACTTT
>.|many|TRBV10-3|TRBJ2-7
CAIRDSTTYYEQYF
TGTGCCATCAGGGACTCTACGACCTACTACGAGCAGTACTTC
>.|.|TRBV7-3|TRBJ2-3
CASSLTAGVGTDTQYF
TGTGCCAGCAGCTTAACGGCAGGGGTGGGCACAGATACGCAGTATTTT
>.|.|TRBV7-9|TRBJ1-1
CASSLEFPSSEAFF
TGTGCCAGCAGCTTAGAGTTCCCAAGTTCTGAAGCTTTCTTT
>TRBD2|.|TRBV4-1|TRBJ2-7
CASSQVGTSGRDF
TGCGCCAGCAGCCAAGTGGGGACTAGCGGGAGGGACTTC
>.|.|TRBV7-8|TRBJ2-7
CASSLGIARLAPYEQYF
TGTGCCAGCAGCTTAGGGATCGCCAGGCTAGCACCCTACGAGCAGTACTTC
>.|.|TRBV29-1|TRBJ1-2
CSVVSRDFYGYTF
TGCAGCGTTGTCAGCAGGGACTTCTATGGCTACACCTTC
>.|few|TRBV2|TRBJ2-1
CASTLSGLRLQGGGEQFF
TGTGCCAGCACCCTCAGCGGGCTTCGATTACAGGGAGGGGGGGAGCAGTTCTTC
>TRBD2|.|TRBV5-1|TRBJ2-1
CASSWTSGIYNEQFF
TGCGCCAGCAGCTGGACTAGCGGCATCTACAATGAGCAGTTCTTC
>.|few|TRBV7-2|TRBJ1-5
CASSLWGSNQPQHF
TGTGCCAGCAGCTTGTGGGGATCCAATCAGCCCCAGCATTTT
>.|.|TRBV6-2/TRBV6-3|TRBJ1-2
CASSHRTETYGYTF
TGTGCCAGCAGTCACCGGACAGAGACCTATGGCTACACCTTC
>.|.|TRBV12-3/TRBV12-4|TRBJ2-1
CASSRQAREQFF
TGTGCCAGCAGTCGGCAGGCTCGGGAGCAGTTCTTC
>TRBD2|.|TRBV6-2/TRBV6-3|TRBJ2-1
CASRGSGSNEQFF
TGTGCCAGCAGGGGTAGCGGGAGCAATGAGCAGTTCTTC
>TRBD1|.|TRBV5-1|TRBJ1-6
CASSRGQASYNSPLHF
TGCGCCAGCTCCAGGGGGCAGGCCTCCTATAATTCACCCCTCCACTTT
>.|.|TRBV4-3|TRBJ1-1
CASSQVGWNTEAFF
TGCGCCAGCAGCCAGGTTGGATGGAACACTGAAGCTTTCTTT
>.|.|TRBV5-1|TRBJ2-7
CASSTAGARENYEQYF
TGCGCCAGCAGCACGGCTGGGGCCCGTGAGAACTACGAGCAGTACTTC
>.|.|TRBV7-2|TRBJ2-3
CASSLEAFSDTQYF
TGTGCCAGCAGCTTAGAGGCCTTTTCAGATACGCAGTATTTT
>.|.|TRBV20-1|TRBJ1-1
CSARGVRNSEAFF
TGCAGTGCTAGAGGGGTGAGAAACTCTGAAGCTTTCTTT
>TRBD2|.|TRBV6-2/TRBV6-3|TRBJ2-7
CALREREGSSYEQYF
TGTGCCTTGAGAGAGCGGGAGGGAAGCTCCTACGAGCAGTACTTC
>.|many|TRBV18|TRBJ1-5
CASSPQGGQPQHF
TGTGCCAGCTCACCACAGGGCGGTCAGCCCCAGCATTTT
>.|few|TRBV6-2/TRBV6-3|TRBJ2-1
CASSYFGGRSYNEQFF
TGTGCCAGCAGTTACTTTGGGGGACGCTCCTACAATGAGCAGTTCTTC
>TRBD2|few|TRBV7-2|TRBJ2-2
CASSLRQRELSGELFF
TGTGCCAGCAGCTTAAGACAGCGGGAGTTAAGCGGGGAGCTGTTTTTT
>.|.|TRBV18|TRBJ1-4
CASSPSLRTPPGLSEKLFF
TGTGCCAGCTCACCAAGCTTGAGGACACCCCCCGGCTTGAGTGAAAAACTGTTTTTT
>TRBD1|few|TRBV7-3|TRBJ2-7
CASSRGQESEQYF
TGTGCCAGCAGTCGGGGACAGGAGTCCGAGCAGTACTTC
>.|.|TRBV7-2|TRBJ2-7
CASSQSGVSSYEQYF
TGTGCCAGCAGCCAAAGCGGAGTAAGCTCCTACGAGCAGTACTTC
>TRBD1|many|TRBV28|TRBJ2-6
CASSLGTGLVANVLTF
TGTGCCAGCAGTTTGGGGACAGGGCTGGTAGCCAACGTCCTGACTTTC
>.|.|TRBV6-2/TRBV6-3|TRBJ2-6
CASSPPRHSGANVLTF
TGTGCCAGCAGCCCCCCCCGTCACTCTGGGGCCAACGTCCTGACTTTC
>.|many|TRBV6-5|TRBJ2-7
CASSYSGPSYEQYF
TGTGCCAGCAGTTACTCAGGACCCAGCTACGAGCAGTACTTC